The 20 T cell receptor beta chains reported below all come from one sample, sequenced in a study of T cell repertoires in cytomegalovirus infection. Antigens for these TCRs are unknown. TCRdb redid the calling of the reads with MiXCR, one entry per CDR3 protein. Of approximately 150,000 distinct CDR3 sequences listed, about 22% are singletons. The specimen comprised CD8+ T cells from cultured PBMCs, sampled from culture after CMV antigen stimulation. The receptors shown here come from a human donor in good health (CMV status not recorded). Some clones in this sample may be carry-over from other donors' samples.

This clonotype has ten or more counts. The chain couples TRBV7-9 to TRBJ2-1; 11 nucleotides agree with TRBD2. The CDR3 spans 15 residues. Trimming cost V 5 bases and J 6 bases; bases outside gene matches: 6. Germline V gene data show CDR1 as SEHNR and CDR2 as FQNEAQ (reference sequence). CDR3 sequence (DNA): TGTGCCAGCAGCCCCGGGACTAGCGGCTCCAATGAGCAGTTCTTC. This translates into CASSPGTSGSNEQFF.

V gene TRBV4-3 combines with J gene TRBJ1-2, with D perhaps matching TRBD1 (6 bases). The CDR3 covers 13 residues. V lost 3 bases and J lost 8, with 13 bases in between. Germline V CDR1 and CDR2: LGHNA, YSLEER. In DNA, the CDR3 is TGCGCCAGCAGCCACTCTACAGGGAACGGCTACACCTTC. Translating gives CASSHSTGNGYTF.

The genes are TRBV11-2 and TRBJ2-5; a weak D match, TRBD2 (5 bases). Germline CDR1 and CDR2: SGHAT and FQNNGV. The CDR3 runs 16 residues. V dropped 0 bases and J dropped 2 bases, with 13 bases sitting between them. CDR3 DNA: TGTGCCAGCAGCTTAGATCGGACTGGAATACAAGAGACCCAGTACTTC. Residues: CASSLDRTGIQETQYF.

This sequence joins TRBV7-6 and TRBJ2-7, with D possibly called TRBD1 or TRBD2 (5 bases each). Looked up from germline, CDR1 is SGHVS and CDR2 is FNYEAQ. CDR3 size: 16 residues. V was clipped by 2 bases and J by 6 bases, with 20 bases between them. In nucleotides, the CDR3 is TGTGCCAGCAGCTTAACGGGGCAGGGTCGTAGGAGCGAGCAGTACTTC. Translated, it gives CASSLTGQGRRSEQYF.

The chain combines TRBV27 with TRBJ1-5; a weak D match, TRBD1 (5 bases). Per the germline V gene, CDR1 is MNHEY and CDR2 is SMNVEV (reference sequence). V was cut by 6 bases and J by 3 bases, with 12 bases left in between. The CDR3 is 14 residues long. CDR3 nucleotide sequence: TGTGCCAGCAGATCGGGGACTTCCAATCAGCCCCAGCATTTT. It codes for CASRSGTSNQPQHF.

This chain connects TRBV6-5 to TRBJ2-5, with 8 bases aligning to TRBD2. After removal of 0 bases from V and 5 bases from J, the junction contained 11 bases not matched to a gene. The CDR3 runs 17 residues. Germline V gives CDR1 MNHEY, CDR2 SVGAGI. The CDR3 DNA is TGTGCCAGCAGTTACTCTCATAGCGGGGAGAAGCGGGAGACCCAGTACTTC. Translation: CASSYSHSGEKRETQYF.

V and J are TRBV19 and TRBJ2-7; D is uncertain. Trimming removed 3 bases from V and 7 bases from J, with 13 bases in between. Germline V gives CDR1 LNHDA, CDR2 SQIVND (reference sequence). The CDR3 runs to 13 residues. The CDR3 spells CASSISSVGEQYF. The CDR3 nucleotides read TGTGCCAGTAGTATTTCATCAGTGGGAGAGCAGTACTTC.

This clonotype was seen ten or more times. The chain has TRBV27 and TRBJ1-2, with a possible D match to TRBD1 (6 bases). This CDR3 has 15 amino acids. Germline V gene data show CDR1 as MNHEY and CDR2 as SMNVEV (reference sequence). V shed 5 bases and J shed 5 bases, with 18 bases lying between them. The CDR3 spells CASSPLGGAGYGYTF. In nucleotides, the CDR3 is TGTGCCAGCAGTCCCCTCGGGGGCGCGGGGTATGGCTACACCTTC.

The genes are TRBV7-2 and TRBJ2-3; D is perhaps TRBD1 or TRBD2 (5 bases each). V gave up 6 bases and J gave up 2 bases, with 15 bases separating them. Looked up from germline, CDR1 is SGHTA and CDR2 is FQGNSA. This CDR3 comprises 15 residues. CDR3 loop: CASRVLGRTTDTQYF. Written as DNA, the CDR3 is TGTGCCAGCAGAGTACTGGGACGGACCACAGATACGCAGTATTTT.

This sequence joins TRBV7-6 and TRBJ1-4, with 9 bases identical to TRBD1. V trimming: 5 bases; J trimming: 16 bases; junction bases outside the gene matches: 8. The germline CDR1 and CDR2 sequences are SGHVS and FNYEAQ. The CDR3 spans 12 residues. CDR3 bases: TGTGCCAGCAGCGAGGGGACAGGGTACGAGTTTTTT. Translating gives CASSEGTGYEFF.

The V gene is TRBV27, the J gene TRBJ2-7; D not certain. V lost 2 bases and J lost 0, with 8 bases in between. The CDR3 has 14 amino acids. CDR1 is MNHEY and CDR2 is SMNVEV in the germline V gene (reference sequence). The CDR3 is CASSLKEDSYEQYF. Written as DNA, the CDR3 is TGTGCCAGCAGTTTAAAAGAAGACTCCTACGAGCAGTACTTC.

This clonotype was counted only a few times. The genes are TRBV6-1 and TRBJ1-1; D may be TRBD1 (6 bases). Trimming stripped 6 bases from V and 2 bases from J, with 13 bases between. Germline CDR1 reads MNHNS; CDR2 reads SASEGT. The CDR3 has 14 amino acids. CDR3 sequence (DNA): TGTGCCAGCAGGCTACGGACAGTTAACACTGAAGCTTTCTTT. Translation gives CASRLRTVNTEAFF.

The V and J genes are TRBV7-9 and TRBJ1-1; a possible D gene is TRBD1 (6 bases). The ends were cut back, 1 base at V and 11 bases at J, with 11 bases in the middle. Germline CDR1 SEHNR, CDR2 FQNEAQ (reference sequence). The CDR3 has 12 amino acids. The CDR3 protein is CASSLEGGNAFF. CDR3 in DNA: TGTGCCAGCAGCTTAGAGGGGGGGAACGCTTTCTTT.

This clonotype was observed a few times. The genes are TRBV7-2 and TRBJ1-4; D is perhaps TRBD1 (5 bases). Trimming took 5 bases from V and 7 from J, leaving 17 bases between them. Germline lookup yields CDR1 SGHTA and CDR2 FQGNSA. The CDR3 is 15 residues long. CDR3 nucleotide sequence: TGTGCCAGCAGCCAGGAGGGACGGCAAACTGAAAAACTGTTTTTT. Protein: CASSQEGRQTEKLFF.

This sequence joins TRBV7-6 and TRBJ1-3; perhaps TRBD1 as D (6 bases). This CDR3 contains 15 residues. Germline CDR1 is SGHVS and CDR2 is FNYEAQ. V dropped 5 bases and J dropped 4 bases, with 15 bases sitting between them. CDR3 amino acids: CASSPGRGAGNTIYF. The CDR3 DNA reads as TGTGCCAGCAGCCCCGGGCGGGGGGCCGGAAACACCATATATTTT.

This sequence joins TRBV7-8 and TRBJ1-2; D unresolved. This CDR3 has 13 residues. CDR1 and CDR2 from the germline V gene are SGHVS and FQNEAQ. V was trimmed by 1 base and J by 1 base, leaving 4 bases between them. CDR3: CASSLGFNYGYTF. The DNA for the CDR3 is TGTGCCAGCAGCTTAGGCTTTAACTATGGCTACACCTTC.

J is TRBJ2-1 and V is TRBV10-3; the D gene is possibly TRBD1 (6 bases). V lost 2 bases and J 0 bases, leaving 23 bases between the germline ends. Per germline, CDR1 ENHRY and CDR2 SYGVKD. The CDR3 spans 20 residues. In DNA form, the CDR3 reads TGTGCCATCAGTGAGGGGCCAGGGGCAACCCCAAAAAGCTCCTACAATGAGCAGTTCTTC. Translation gives CAISEGPGATPKSSYNEQFF.

This clonotype showed up just a few times. The V gene is TRBV6-2 or TRBV6-3, the J gene TRBJ1-1, with 9 bases matching TRBD1. V gave up 0 bases and J gave up 0 bases; unmatched junction bases: 2. Germline CDR1 MNHEY, CDR2 SVGEGT. The CDR3 is 16 residues long. CDR3 sequence (DNA): TGTGCCAGCAGTTACTCAAGGACAGGGGTGAACACTGAAGCTTTCTTT. Residues: CASSYSRTGVNTEAFF.

This clonotype was found a few times. The chain recombines TRBV7-7 with TRBJ1-3; TRBD1 agrees at 8 bases. The V and J ends lost 4 bases and 10 bases, in that order; junction bases with no gene match: 6. This CDR3 is built from 13 residues. From germline, CDR1 is SSHAT and CDR2 FNYEAQ (reference sequence). The CDR3 here is CASSSDRELTIYF. CDR3 in DNA: TGTGCCAGCAGCTCGGACAGGGAGCTGACCATATATTTT.

This clonotype was observed a few times. The V gene is TRBV6-6, the J gene TRBJ2-7; the D is unclear. V was clipped by 7 bases and J by 4 bases, with 11 bases between them. This CDR3 is built from 12 residues. Germline lookup yields CDR1 MNHNY and CDR2 SVGAGI (reference sequence). In DNA form, the CDR3 reads TGTGCCAGCATAAGTGGACCTTACGAGCAGTACTTC. Translated, it gives CASISGPYEQYF.